One sample yielded the 12 T cell receptor beta chains listed below, sequenced in a study of neoadjuvant nivolumab and ipilimumab in lung cancer. The table came from immunoSEQ multiplex PCR; TCRdb's copy has only in-frame clones and leaves some out. The sample shows around 4,000 clones, roughly 79% of them seen only once. This specimen was normal lung tissue adjacent to the tumor, taken after neoadjuvant nivolumab, alone or with ipilimumab, at or shortly before surgery. All receptors derive from an adult with non-small cell lung cancer. Some clones in this sample may be carry-over from other donors' samples.

This chain connects TRBV5-6 to TRBJ1-2; D remains ambiguous. CDR1 and CDR2 (germline): SGHDT, YYEEEE. V was shortened by 0 bases and J by 0 bases, with 9 bases between the two germline ends. The CDR3 spans 15 residues. The CDR3 DNA is TGTGCCAGCAGCTTGGAGGCAACCCCTAACTATGGCTACACCTTC. Translated, it gives CASSLEATPNYGYTF.

The chain uses TRBV5-1 and TRBJ2-7, with TRBD1 identical over 10 bases. Germline V gene lookup returns CDR1 SGHRS and CDR2 YFSETQ. V lost 3 bases and J lost 1; bases outside the gene matches: 10. The CDR3 consists of 17 residues. CDR3 sequence (DNA): TGCGCCAGCAGCTCGGGCCCCCGGACAGGGGGGTCCTACGAGCAGTACTTC. This sequence encodes CASSSGPRTGGSYEQYF.

The chain links TRBV7-8 to TRBJ2-5, with D perhaps matching TRBD1 (6 bases). V was cut by 0 bases and J by 5 bases, with 19 bases left in between. This CDR3 is 17 amino acids long. Germline CDR1 is SGHVS and CDR2 is FQNEAQ. As DNA, the CDR3 is TGTGCCAGCAGCTTAGCGAGCTGGTACAGGGTCGAGGAGACCCAGTACTTC. Protein: CASSLASWYRVEETQYF.

The chain couples TRBV6-5 to TRBJ1-1; D unclear. V lost 2 bases and J 7 bases, leaving 5 bases between the germline ends. Germline V gene sequence: CDR1 MNHEY, CDR2 SVGAGI. The CDR3 is 11 amino acids. CDR3 in amino acids: CASSYHLEAFF. The CDR3 bases are TGTGCCAGCAGTTACCATCTTGAAGCTTTCTTT.

This clone has only one observation. The chain employs TRBV4-2 and TRBJ2-3; D perhaps matches TRBD2 (7 bases). The CDR3 has 18 residues. Deletions cut 1 base from V and 0 bases from J, with 17 bases between. CDR1 and CDR2 (germline): LGHNA, YNFKEQ. DNA for the CDR3: TGTGCCAGCAGCCAAGGTCCGCCGGGGGGCTGGAGCACAGATACGCAGTATTTT. Translation gives CASSQGPPGGWSTDTQYF.

The chain combines TRBV9 with TRBJ1-6, with TRBD1 identical over 7 bases. This CDR3 has 14 residues. Unmatched junction bases numbered 7, after V lost 4 bases and J lost 9 bases. Looked up from germline, CDR1 is SGDLS and CDR2 is YYNGEE. The CDR3 DNA sequence: TGTGCCAGCAGCATAGGAACAGGGGTTTCACCCCTCCACTTT. Protein: CASSIGTGVSPLHF. The full variable domain, completed using reference TRBV9 and TRBJ1-6, is DSGVTQTPKHLITATGQRVTLRCSPRSGDLSVYWYQQSLDQGLQFLIQYYNGEERAKGNILERFSAQQFPDLHSELNLSSLELGDSALYFCASSIGTGVSPLHFGNGTRLTVT.

The chain recombines TRBV7-2 with TRBJ1-6, with D hard to call. Germline V gene sequence: CDR1 SGHTA, CDR2 FQGNSA. The CDR3 loop spans 14 amino acids. V lost 1 base and J 6 bases, leaving 7 bases between the germline ends. The CDR3 reads CASSLGAPNSPLHF. The CDR3 nucleotides are TGTGCCAGCAGCTTAGGGGCCCCTAATTCACCCCTCCACTTT. The full variable domain, rest sourced from reference TRBV7-2 and TRBJ1-6, is GAGVSQSPSNKVTEKGKDVELRCDPISGHTALYWYRQSLGQGLEFLIYFQGNSAPDKSGLPSDRFSAERTGGSVSTLTIQRTQQEDSAVYLCASSLGAPNSPLHFGNGTRLTVT.

The chain employs TRBV15 and TRBJ2-1; 10 bases map to TRBD2. Germline lookup yields CDR1 LNHNV and CDR2 YYDKDF (reference sequence). The CDR3 loop spans 15 amino acids. Germline trimming cut 1 base from V and 7 bases from J; bases unmatched to any gene: 4. The CDR3 DNA sequence: TGTGCCACCAGCAGAGGGGCTAGCGGGAGTAATGAGCAGTTCTTC. Translated, it gives CATSRGASGSNEQFF.

The chain couples TRBV2 to TRBJ2-2; 10 nucleotides align to TRBD1. Germline CDR1 is SNHLY and CDR2 is FYNNEI. V shed 4 bases, J shed 7 bases, and the junction held 9 bases outside the gene matches. The CDR3 covers 16 residues. The CDR3 DNA reads TGTGCCAGCAGTGCTACCCGACAGGGGGCCGGCGGGGAGCTGTTTTTT. This sequence encodes CASSATRQGAGGELFF.

The chain combines TRBV7-9 with TRBJ2-7; 9 positions agree with TRBD2. The CDR3 consists of 14 residues. Germline V gene sequence: CDR1 SEHNR, CDR2 FQNEAQ (reference sequence). The V gene end was trimmed by 5 bases and the J gene end by 6 bases; junction bases not matched to a gene: 8. The CDR3 bases are TGTGCCAGCAGCCGAGGGCTAGCGGGGCCCGAGCAGTACTTC. Protein: CASSRGLAGPEQYF.

The chain recombines TRBV9 with TRBJ2-7, with unresolved D. Between the trimmed V and J ends, which lost 0 bases and 0 bases, there was a span of 7 bases. Germline V gene data show CDR1 as SGDLS and CDR2 as YYNGEE. The CDR3 loop spans 14 amino acids. The CDR3 DNA reads as TGTGCCAGCAGCGTAGACGGCAGCTCCTACGAGCAGTACTTC. Its protein is CASSVDGSSYEQYF.

The rearrangement joins TRBV29-1 to TRBJ2-7; 10 positions agree with TRBD2. V was clipped by 6 bases and J by 0 bases; unmatched bases: 11. Germline V lookup: CDR1 SQVTM, CDR2 ANQGSEA. The CDR3 is 16 amino acids. CDR3 DNA sequence: TGCAGCGTCCTCCTCCTAGCGGGGGATGGCTCCTACGAGCAGTACTTC. Translated, it gives CSVLLLAGDGSYEQYF.